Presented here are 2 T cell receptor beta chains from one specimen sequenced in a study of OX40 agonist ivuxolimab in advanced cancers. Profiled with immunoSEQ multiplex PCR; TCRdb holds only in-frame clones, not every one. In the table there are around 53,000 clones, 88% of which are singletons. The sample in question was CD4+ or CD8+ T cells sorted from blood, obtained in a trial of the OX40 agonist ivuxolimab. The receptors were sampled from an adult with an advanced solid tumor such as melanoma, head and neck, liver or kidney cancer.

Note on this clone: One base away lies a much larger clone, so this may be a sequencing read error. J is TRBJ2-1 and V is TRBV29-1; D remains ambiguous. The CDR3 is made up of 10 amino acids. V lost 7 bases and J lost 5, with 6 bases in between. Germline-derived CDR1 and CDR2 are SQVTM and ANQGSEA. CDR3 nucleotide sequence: TGCAGCGCATGGGACAATGAGCAGTTCTTC. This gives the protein CSAWDNEQFF.

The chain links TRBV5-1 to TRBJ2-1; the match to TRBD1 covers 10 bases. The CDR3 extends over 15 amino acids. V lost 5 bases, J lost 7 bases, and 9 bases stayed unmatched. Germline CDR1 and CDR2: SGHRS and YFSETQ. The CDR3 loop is CASRPDRGEYNEQFF. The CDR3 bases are TGCGCCAGCAGACCGGACAGGGGGGAGTATAATGAGCAGTTCTTC.